These 6 T cell receptor beta chains share one sample of origin, sequenced in a study of vaccination and CD4 T cells after COVID-19. Their antigens are not known. Treatment specified: approximately nine-day PBMC culture with coronavirus spike peptide pools or control peptides (ViraFEST assay). Those CD4+ T cells from the unexposed donor predate the COVID-19 pandemic (2011-2018). Cultured CD4+ T-cell DNA underwent Oncomine TCR Beta short-read sequencing. TCRdb fed the PCR reads into MiXCR, producing one record per CDR3 protein. The sample includes 6,500 to 9,500 distinct CDR3 sequences, 40% to 50% seen only once; the top ten take approximately 15%. Sequencing input: CD4+ T cells from blood, cultured in vitro. Source of these receptors: a human donor in good health.

The chain has TRBV10-1 and TRBJ1-1; D remains ambiguous. Per the germline V gene, CDR1 is WNHNN and CDR2 is SYGVQD (reference sequence). This CDR3 comprises 14 residues. Trimming cost V 0 bases and J 1 base, with 6 bases left between them. CDR3 nucleotide sequence: TGCGCCAGCAGTGAGTCGGAACAGAACACTGAAGCTTTCTTT. As protein: CASSESEQNTEAFF.

This rearrangement joins TRBV10-3 to TRBJ2-1; TRBD2 aligns across 11 bases. The CDR3 has 14 residues. V shed 6 bases and J 5 bases; nucleotides not matched to a gene: 3. Germline V lookup: CDR1 ENHRY, CDR2 SYGVKD. CDR3 bases: TGTGCCATCAGGCCGGGACTAGCGGACAATGAGCAGTTCTTC. It specifies CAIRPGLADNEQFF.

This clonotype was detected only a few times. The chain carries TRBV20-1 and TRBJ2-3; 7 bases agree with TRBD1. CDR1 is DFQATT, CDR2 SNEGSKA, per germline (reference sequence). Trimming cost V 6 bases and J 2 bases; bases outside gene matches: 11. This CDR3 has 15 amino acids. The CDR3: CSAGGRTGTTDTQYF. The CDR3 DNA reads TGCAGTGCAGGGGGACGGACAGGAACCACAGATACGCAGTATTTT.

The chain employs TRBV24-1 and TRBJ2-1; tentative D call: TRBD1 (6 bases). The ends were cut back, 1 base at V and 8 bases at J, with 11 bases in the middle. Germline V gene lookup returns CDR1 KGHDR and CDR2 SFDVKD. This CDR3 comprises 14 residues. The DNA of the CDR3 is TGTGCCACCAGTGATTTTACTAAGGGGGATGAGCAGTTCTTC. Its translation is CATSDFTKGDEQFF.

This chain links TRBV20-1 with TRBJ1-2, with D perhaps TRBD1 (6 bases). The germline gives CDR1 DFQATT, CDR2 SNEGSKA (reference sequence). Trimming took 5 bases from V and 5 from J, leaving 18 bases between them. CDR3 length: 14 residues. The chain's CDR3 is CSAGQTGEGYGYTF. CDR3 bases: TGCAGTGCTGGTCAGACAGGAGAAGGGTATGGCTACACCTTC.

This chain's CDR3 is CASSLVGRGGSNQPQHF. The CDR3 nucleotides are TGTGCCAGCAGCTTAGTGGGGCGGGGGGGCAGCAATCAGCCCCAGCATTTT. The genes are TRBV7-8 and TRBJ1-5, with a tentative D call TRBD1 (6 bases). CDR3 size: 17 residues. Germline CDR1 reads SGHVS; CDR2 reads FQNEAQ. V lost 1 base, J lost 1 base, and 14 bases lay in between.